This T cell receptor (beta chain) was identified during a study of T cell changes during pregnancy in multiple sclerosis. After removal of 5 bases from V and 4 bases from J, the junction contained 5 bases not matched to a gene. Germline CDR1 SEHNR, CDR2 FQNEAQ (reference sequence). The CDR3 covers 15 residues. The table came from immunoSEQ multiplex PCR; TCRdb's copy has only in-frame clones and leaves some out. This sample has about 40,000 clones; about 90% occur once, and the top ten carry 0.73%. The sequenced sample was CD4+ T cells from peripheral blood mononuclear cells, obtained before pregnancy. The chain employs TRBV7-9 and TRBJ1-6; TRBD1 matches at 7 bases. The receptor comes from a female donor with multiple sclerosis, enrolled in a pregnancy study. The CDR3 DNA follows: TGTGCCAGCAGCCCCCCGGGACAGTATAATTCACCCCTCCACTTT. Protein product: CASSPPGQYNSPLHF.